This TCR beta chain was recorded in a study of blood T cells in healthy people across ages. Study-level points and caveats: A roughly linear age-dependent decrease characterized TCR beta diversity per million T cells.

CDR1 is SEHNR and CDR2 is FQNEAQ in the germline V gene (reference sequence). This CDR3 region has 16 residues. V was pared by 4 bases and J by 2 bases, with 9 bases of the junction left unmatched. PCR was performed a second time for about 7 to 11 cycles using a sample-barcoded 5' primer and a J-beta primer mix. Each cDNA molecule, via a template-switch adaptor with 12 random nucleotides, was tagged. TCRdb called the 5' RACE reads again in MiXCR, with one record for every CDR3 protein. The table includes about 1 million distinct CDR3 sequences, around 45% detected once. The table lists this clonotype with a few counts. The antigen remains unidentified.

The receptor was isolated from a woman in her sixties or seventies in good health. The sequenced material came from blood. The chain links TRBV7-9 to TRBJ2-5; TRBD1 matches 8 bases. The CDR3 loop reads CASSSLLRGRQETQYF. The DNA of the CDR3 is TGTGCCAGCAGCTCGCTACTCAGGGGGCGGCAAGAGACCCAGTACTTC. Complete variable domain (other parts from reference TRBV7-9 and TRBJ2-5): DTGVSQNPRHKITKRGQNVTFRCDPISEHNRLYWYRQTLGQGPEFLTYFQNEAQLEKSRLLSDRFSAERPKGSFSTLEIQRTEQGDSAMYLCASSSLLRGRQETQYFGPGTRLLVL.